The clone carrying this TCR beta chain was recorded at least ten times. Its antigen is still unknown. Patients with uncontrolled infections, other autoimmune diseases, pregnancy or lactation were excluded. Used for diagnoses were clinical symptoms, serum thyroxine and TRAb, thyroid ultrasound and orbital computed tomography. PBMCs were sourced from 9 to 10 ml fresh peripheral blood. The source of the sample is a study of T cells in Graves' hyperthyroidism and ophthalmopathy. TCR beta CDR3 region amplification was performed from RNA transcripts. Researchers ran a first-round RT-PCR on the TCR CDR3 using the HTBI primer set. Each CDR3 protein is one row after TCRdb ran MiXCR on the multiplex PCR reads. The sample records about 420,000 distinct CDR3 sequences, approximately 15% being singletons. Study-wide results and caveats: In the analysis, a 13 V-J model separated ophthalmopathy from stable hyperthyroidism.

The source is a woman aged 18-29 years with Graves' hyperthyroidism. Sequenced sample: blood.

CDR3: CASSDGGTDTQYF. The CDR3 DNA is TGTGCCAGCAGTGATGGTGGCACAGATACGCAGTATTTT. The rearrangement uses TRBV6-1 and TRBJ2-3; D call uncertain. V was trimmed by 3 bases and J by 1 base, leaving 5 bases between them. There are 13 residues in the CDR3. The germline V gene has CDR1 MNHNS and CDR2 SASEGT.